Sequencing of this TCR beta chain was carried out in a study of response to subunit inactivated influenza vaccine. Study-wide results and limits: Authors suggested seasonal influenza vaccinations each recruit few new T cells.

From germline, CDR1 is LGHNA and CDR2 YSLEER. V was clipped by 4 bases and J by 6 bases, with 22 bases between them. The length of the CDR3 is 16 residues. This clonotype was detected many times. No antigen is known for it. In TCRdb, the RT-PCR reads were re-called with MiXCR into one record per CDR3 protein. The top ten hold 10% to 15% of the sample, which has 490,000 or so distinct CDR3 sequences, 6% to 9% seen once. Here the sequenced sample was PBMCs from blood, taken roughly 24 months after vaccination. This rearrangement joins TRBV4-3 to TRBJ2-7, with D tentatively TRBD1 (6 bases). This TCR was recovered from a man between 50 and 75 years old who received an inactivated influenza vaccine. As DNA, the CDR3 is TGCGCCAGCAGCCCCCAATCCAACAGGGTTTCTACCGAGCAGTACTTC. Encoded protein: CASSPQSNRVSTEQYF.